A selection of T cell receptor beta chains follows, all from one sample in a study of blood T cells in healthy people across ages. From the 5' RACE reads, TCRdb called clonotypes with MiXCR, one entry per CDR3 protein. The table includes about a million distinct CDR3 sequences, under 50% detected once. Sequenced sample: blood. These receptors all come from a man younger than 40 in good health. Each CDR3 is given with its conserved first and last residue. D genes are given only for firm matches. Only part of the rows carry a size: once, few, many, or a class if the clone is expanded.

j_call v_call d_call clone_size cdr3_nt cdr3_aa
TRBJ2-1 TRBV6-1 TRBD2 few TGTGCCAGCAGGTTGCTAGCGGGGGCCCTAGGCTCCTACAATGAGCAGTTCTTC CASRLLAGALGSYNEQFF
TRBJ2-1 TRBV9 TRBD2 . TGTGCCAGCAGCGTCCGGACTAGCGGTTACAATGAGCAGTTCTTC CASSVRTSGYNEQFF
TRBJ2-5 TRBV12-3/TRBV12-4 TRBD2 . TGTGCCAGCAGTCCAGGACTAGCGGGAGCGGGAGAGACCCAGTACTTC CASSPGLAGAGETQYF
TRBJ2-1 TRBV6-1 TRBD2 few TGTGCCAGCAGTACGACTAGCGGGGGGACATCCTACAATGAGCAGTTCTTC CASSTTSGGTSYNEQFF
TRBJ2-3 TRBV20-1 TRBD2 . TGCAGATGCCTCGCTAGCGGGGGTTCTTCTCCAGATACGCAGTATTTT CRCLASGGSSPDTQYF
TRBJ2-1 TRBV7-9 TRBD1 . TGTGCCAGCAGCCCGAGGGGACAGCTCTTAGCCAAAAACATTCAGTTCTTC CASSPRGQLLAKNIQFF
TRBJ1-6 TRBV28 . . TGTGCCAGCCTGGGACTCCCAACGGATTCACCCCTCCACTTT CASLGLPTDSPLHF
TRBJ1-1 TRBV7-9 . . TGTGCCAGCAGCGAGGGGCTGCTAGCTGAAGCTTTCTTT CASSEGLLAEAFF
TRBJ2-5 TRBV7-9 . . TGTGCCAGCAGCTCACATACAGGGCTCCAAGAGACCCAGTACTTC CASSSHTGLQETQYF
TRBJ2-5 TRBV24-1 . . TGTGCCACCAGTGAGGGGGGACAAGAGACCCAGTACTTC CATSEGGQETQYF
TRBJ1-5 TRBV24-1 . few TGTGCCACCAGGGCGGGGGGGCCCCGCGAGGTCGGTCAGCCCCAGCATTTT CATRAGGPREVGQPQHF
TRBJ2-7 TRBV29-1 . many TGCAGCGTTCTGAGGGAAGGATACGAGCAGTACTTC CSVLREGYEQYF
TRBJ2-7 TRBV7-2 . . TGTGCCAGCAGCGATGTCTGGGGGGGCCCATATGAGCAGTACTTC CASSDVWGGPYEQYF
TRBJ2-7 TRBV28 TRBD2 . TGTGCCAGCAGTTCGCCGGGACTAGCGGGGTCCTACGAGCAGTACTTC CASSSPGLAGSYEQYF
TRBJ2-7 TRBV6-5 . many TGTGCCAGCAGTTACAAACAACCGACAGTAAGCTCCTACGAGCAGTACTTC CASSYKQPTVSSYEQYF
TRBJ1-2 TRBV4-1 . few TGCGCCAGCAGCCAAGATAGGGGAGTAGGTTCACACGGCTACACCTTC CASSQDRGVGSHGYTF
TRBJ2-2 TRBV7-9 . . TGTGCCAGCGGGGGAACGAACACCGGGGAGCTGTTTTTT CASGGTNTGELFF
TRBJ2-7 TRBV6-5 TRBD1 . TGTGCCAGCAGGGGACAGACTGGGGCCTACGAGCAGTACTTC CASRGQTGAYEQYF
TRBJ1-3 TRBV7-2 . . TGTGCCAGCAGTCTAGTCGGACAGATCTCTGGAAACACCATATATTTT CASSLVGQISGNTIYF
TRBJ1-2 TRBV10-3 TRBD1 . TGTGCCATCAGTGCCGGGACAGGGGATCGGGGATATGGCTACACCTTC CAISAGTGDRGYGYTF
TRBJ1-4 TRBV9 . . TGTGCCAGCAGCGTAGTCGGGGGAGCTAATGAAAAACTGTTTTTT CASSVVGGANEKLFF
TRBJ2-7 TRBV20-1 TRBD2 . TGCAGTGCTCGGGGACTAGCGGGCCAGAGCTCCTACAATGAGCAGTACTTC CSARGLAGQSSYNEQYF
TRBJ1-5 TRBV4-1 . . TGCGCCAGCAGCCCTCTCGTAGGGGGAGGCAATCAGCCCCAGCATTTT CASSPLVGGGNQPQHF
TRBJ1-6 TRBV2 . . TGTGCCAGCAGTGAAGAACACCCACTGGGGAATTCGCCCCTCCACTTT CASSEEHPLGNSPLHF
TRBJ2-1 TRBV6-1 . . TGTGCCAGCAGTCCGACTCGGTCGGGAGAGCAGTTCTTC CASSPTRSGEQFF
TRBJ2-5 TRBV3-1 TRBD2 . TGTGCCAGCAGCCAAGTTGGGCGGGGGGGGGAGACCCAGTACTTC CASSQVGRGGETQYF
TRBJ2-7 TRBV28 . . TGTGCCAGCAGTTTGCAGGGGACCCGGCGCTACGAGCAGTACTTC CASSLQGTRRYEQYF
TRBJ2-7 TRBV18 TRBD2 . TGTGCCAGCTCACCAACACTACTGGCCAGCGGGGGAGCGTACGAGCAGTACTTC CASSPTLLASGGAYEQYF
TRBJ2-4 TRBV28 . . TGTGCCAGCAGTTTCTCGGACAGCTCGGGGTACATTCAGTACTTC CASSFSDSSGYIQYF
TRBJ1-2 TRBV12-3/TRBV12-4 TRBD1 once TGTGCCAGCAGTACAGGGGGGCTTAGCGGCTACACCTTC CASSTGGLSGYTF
TRBJ2-7 TRBV6-2/TRBV6-3 TRBD1 . TGTGCCAGCAGTTACGTACAGGGGGCAACGTACGAGCAGTACTTC CASSYVQGATYEQYF
TRBJ2-5 TRBV20-1 . . TGCAGTGCTAGGTTCTCCTGGTGGGGGCTCCAAGAGACCCAGTACTTC CSARFSWWGLQETQYF
TRBJ2-7 TRBV6-5 . . TGTGCCAGCAGTTACTCGTCTCCAGGGGCCTACGAGCAGTACTTC CASSYSSPGAYEQYF
TRBJ2-7 TRBV18 . . TGTGCCAGCTTACAACAATACGAGCAGTACTTC CASLQQYEQYF
TRBJ1-2 TRBV7-2 . . TGTGCCAGCAGTTCTAATCGCGAGGTCTATGGCTACACCTTC CASSSNREVYGYTF
TRBJ2-1 TRBV20-1 TRBD2 . TGCAGTGCTAGAGATGAGCGGGGGGTATACAATGAGCAGTTCTTC CSARDERGVYNEQFF
TRBJ2-1 TRBV20-1 . few TGCAGTGTATGGCCGCGCTTACAACTCTACAATGAGCAGTTCTTC CSVWPRLQLYNEQFF
TRBJ1-5 TRBV2 . . TGTGCCAGCAGTGAACTGTCGGGGCCCCAGCATTTT CASSELSGPQHF
TRBJ2-3 TRBV5-1 . . TGCGCCAGCAGCTTGGCCAATGCCGGGGGCTCCACAGATACGCAGTATTTT CASSLANAGGSTDTQYF
TRBJ2-3 TRBV12-5 . . TGTGCTAGTGGGCCGGGGAGGGGGGACGACTTTGCTCATCCAGATACGCAGTATTTT CASGPGRGDDFAHPDTQYF
TRBJ1-2 TRBV20-1 . . TGCAGTGCTAGAGTTGGGGGGCCCGGGGATGGCTACACCTTC CSARVGGPGDGYTF
TRBJ1-2 TRBV7-2 . . TGTGCCAGCAGCTCCGCCGGGCCCTCGAGGGCTGGCTACACCTTC CASSSAGPSRAGYTF